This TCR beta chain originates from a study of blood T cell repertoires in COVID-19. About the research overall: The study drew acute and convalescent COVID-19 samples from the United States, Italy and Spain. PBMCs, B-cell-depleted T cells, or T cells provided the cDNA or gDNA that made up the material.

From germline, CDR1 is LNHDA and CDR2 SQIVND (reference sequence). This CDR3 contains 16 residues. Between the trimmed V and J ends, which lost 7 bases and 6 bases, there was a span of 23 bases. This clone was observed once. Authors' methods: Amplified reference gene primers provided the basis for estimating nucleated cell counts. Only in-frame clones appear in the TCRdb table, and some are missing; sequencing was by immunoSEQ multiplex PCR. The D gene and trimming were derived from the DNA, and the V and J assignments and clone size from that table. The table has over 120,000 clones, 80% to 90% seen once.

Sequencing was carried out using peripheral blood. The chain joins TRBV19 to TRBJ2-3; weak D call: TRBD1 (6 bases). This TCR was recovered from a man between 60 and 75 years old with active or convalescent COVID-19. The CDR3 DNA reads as TGTGCCAGTACCTCTACAGGGAGACCTCCTTGGGATACGCAGTATTTT. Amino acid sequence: CASTSTGRPPWDTQYF.